This T cell receptor (beta chain) came from a study of cytomegalovirus exposure and HLA in healthy donors. As to this clone: The antigen is undetermined.

Primers for the PCR totalled 60 Vbeta and 13 Jbeta. Profiling relied on immunoSEQ multiplex PCR, and the TCRdb table lists in-frame clones only, not all of them. This repertoire shows 170,000 or so clones, around 77% found once; its top ten account for 1%. CDR1 and CDR2 from the germline V gene are SGHDN and FVKESK. The J segment lost 10 bases and the V segment lost 0 bases, leaving 3 bases of the junction unmatched. CDR3 length equals 13 residues. The study, taken as a whole, reports: Analyses of presence and absence presupposed an approximately uniform sequencing depth across donors.

The TCR sequence derives from a woman aged 45-60 years in good health and CMV-seropositive. This chain connects TRBV14 to TRBJ2-1; TRBD2 agrees at 7 bases. Sequenced sample: PBMCs. The CDR3 here is CASSQDPGGEQFF. CDR3 DNA: TGTGCCAGCAGCCAAGATCCGGGGGGAGAGCAGTTCTTC.